One and the same sample provided the 7 T cell receptor beta chains below, sequenced in a study of cytomegalovirus exposure and HLA in healthy donors. Primers: 60 Vbeta forward and 13 Jbeta reverse. Data came from immunoSEQ multiplex PCR; TCRdb stores just in-frame clones and leaves some out. The data show about 140,000 clones, about 78% seen once. What was sequenced was PBMCs. These receptors were obtained from a man aged 18 to 35 in good health and CMV-seronegative.

The chain links TRBV6-5 to TRBJ2-5; 11 nucleotides match TRBD2. CDR3 size: 16 residues. V lost 4 bases, J lost 0 bases, and 4 bases stayed unmatched. CDR1 MNHEY and CDR2 SVGAGI come from the germline V gene. CDR3 coding DNA: TGTGCCAGCAGTTCCTGGACTAGCGGGTACCAAGAGACCCAGTACTTC. Its protein is CASSSWTSGYQETQYF.

The chain has TRBV4-1 and TRBJ2-5, with D tentatively TRBD1 (5 bases). The CDR3 spans 15 residues. The V end lost 4 bases, the J end lost 5 bases, and 17 bases lay between the germline ends. Germline V gene data show CDR1 as MGHRA and CDR2 as YSYEKL. CDR3 protein: CASSLESAGQETQYF. CDR3 DNA: TGCGCCAGCAGCCTCGAGTCGGCAGGGCAGGAGACCCAGTACTTC.

The chain combines TRBV7-2 with TRBJ2-7; a weak D match, TRBD2 (5 bases). Germline assignment: CDR1 SGHTA and CDR2 FQGNSA. CDR3 size: 14 residues. The ends were cut back, 5 bases at V and 1 base at J, with 12 bases in the middle. The chain's CDR3 is CASSRDGQSYEQYF. The CDR3 DNA sequence: TGTGCCAGCAGCCGGGATGGCCAGTCCTACGAGCAGTACTTC.

The chain is built from TRBV6-1 and TRBJ2-5; 10 nucleotides match TRBD2. The last part of the DNA fits TRBJ2-7 better; the J call may be wrong. Germline CDR1 is MNHNS and CDR2 is SASEGT. The CDR3 contains 19 residues. The DNA of the CDR3 is TGTGCCAGCAGTGATCGGGTTTCTCTAAGCGGGAGGGCCAGGTACGAGCAGTACTTC. As protein: CASSDRVSLSGRARYEQYF.

The chain links TRBV19 to TRBJ2-7; TRBD2 matches 12 bases. V gave up 3 bases and J gave up 0 bases; unmatched junction bases: 6. CDR3 length equals 17 residues. CDR1 and CDR2 from the germline V gene are LNHDA and SQIVND (reference sequence). CDR3 DNA: TGTGCCAGTAGTATCGCTAGCGGGAGGGCTAGCTCCTACGAGCAGTACTTC. Its translation is CASSIASGRASSYEQYF. The full variable domain, with the rest looked up from reference TRBV19 and TRBJ2-7, is DGGITQSPKYLFRKEGQNVTLSCEQNLNHDAMYWYRQDPGQGLRLIYYSQIVNDFQKGDIAEGYSVSREKKESFPLTVTSAQKNPTAFYLCASSIASGRASSYEQYFGPGTRLTVT.

This clone turned up a few times. CDR3 sequence (DNA): TGTGCCAGCAGCCTCAGACAGGGACCGAACACTGAAGCTTTCTTT. It translates to CASSLRQGPNTEAFF. The chain recombines TRBV5-4 with TRBJ1-1; 7 nucleotides match TRBD1. The J segment lost 1 base and the V segment lost 4 bases, leaving 7 bases of the junction unmatched. Germline-derived CDR1 and CDR2 are SGHNT and YYREEE (reference sequence). This CDR3 is built from 15 residues.

The chain has TRBV29-1 and TRBJ1-3, with a possible D match to TRBD1 (5 bases). Germline lookup yields CDR1 SQVTM and CDR2 ANQGSEA. The V end was cut by 7 bases, the J end by 4 bases, with 20 bases between. This CDR3 is built from 15 residues. The DNA of the CDR3 is TGCAGCGCTTGGGCTGGAGGGGTGGACGGAAACACCATATATTTT. Protein sequence: CSAWAGGVDGNTIYF.